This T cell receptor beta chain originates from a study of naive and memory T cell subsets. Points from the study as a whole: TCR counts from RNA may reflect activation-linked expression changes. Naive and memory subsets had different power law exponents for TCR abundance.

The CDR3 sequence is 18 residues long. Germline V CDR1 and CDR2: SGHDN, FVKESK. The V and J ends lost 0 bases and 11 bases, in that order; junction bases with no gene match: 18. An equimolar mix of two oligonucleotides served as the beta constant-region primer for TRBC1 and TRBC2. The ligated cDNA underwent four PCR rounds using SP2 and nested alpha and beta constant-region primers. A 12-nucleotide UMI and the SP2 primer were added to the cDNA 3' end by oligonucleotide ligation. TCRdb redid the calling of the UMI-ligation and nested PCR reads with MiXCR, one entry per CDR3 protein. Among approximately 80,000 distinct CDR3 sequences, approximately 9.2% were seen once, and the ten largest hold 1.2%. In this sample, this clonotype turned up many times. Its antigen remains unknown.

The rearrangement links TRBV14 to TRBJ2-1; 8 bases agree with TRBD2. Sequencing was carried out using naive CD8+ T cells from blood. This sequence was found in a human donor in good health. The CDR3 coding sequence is TGTGCCAGCAGCCAAGATAGGAGCGGGGGCGGGGGCCCAATGAAGCAGTTCTTC. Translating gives CASSQDRSGGGGPMKQFF.